This T cell receptor (beta chain) emerged from a study of blood T cell repertoires in COVID-19. CDR3 length: 15 amino acids. The germline gives CDR1 SGHRS, CDR2 YFSETQ. V dropped 4 bases and J dropped 7; count of bases not matched to a gene: 9. The repertoire was sequenced with immunoSEQ multiplex PCR; TCRdb's copy has only in-frame clones and lacks some. Of approximately 210,000 clones in the sample, roughly 84% were seen once. The chain links TRBV5-1 to TRBJ2-7; 12 nucleotides match TRBD1. The sample taken for sequencing was PBMCs or T cells enriched from blood (not recorded which). The sequence came from a man younger than 40 in a cohort exposed to, infected with or recovered from COVID-19 (not recorded which). The CDR3 DNA reads TGCGCCAGCAGCCATAAGGGACAGGGGGCTATAGAGCAGTACTTC. It codes for CASSHKGQGAIEQYF.